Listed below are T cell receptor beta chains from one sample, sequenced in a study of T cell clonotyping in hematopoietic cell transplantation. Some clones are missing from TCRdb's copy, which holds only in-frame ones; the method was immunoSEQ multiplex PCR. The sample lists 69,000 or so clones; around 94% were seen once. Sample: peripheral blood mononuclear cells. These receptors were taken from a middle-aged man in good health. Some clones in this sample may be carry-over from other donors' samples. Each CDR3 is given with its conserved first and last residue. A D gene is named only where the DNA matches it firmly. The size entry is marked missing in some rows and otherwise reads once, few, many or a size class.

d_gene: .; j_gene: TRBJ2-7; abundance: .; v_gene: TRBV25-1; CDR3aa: CASSVRVHYEQYF; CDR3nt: TGTGCCAGCAGTGTGAGGGTACATTACGAGCAGTACTTC
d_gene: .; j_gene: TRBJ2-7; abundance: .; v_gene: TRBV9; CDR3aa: CASSVASMDYEQYF; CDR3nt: TGTGCCAGCAGCGTAGCTTCAATGGACTACGAGCAGTACTTC
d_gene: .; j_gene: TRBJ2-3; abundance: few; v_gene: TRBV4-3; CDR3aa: CASSQDPPGDLTDTQYF; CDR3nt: TGCGCCAGCAGCCAAGATCCCCCAGGAGACCTCACAGATACGCAGTATTTT
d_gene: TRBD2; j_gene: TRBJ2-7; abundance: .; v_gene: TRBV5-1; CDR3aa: CASSEGLAGVHEQYF; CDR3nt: TGCGCCAGCAGCGAGGGACTAGCGGGAGTCCACGAGCAGTACTTC
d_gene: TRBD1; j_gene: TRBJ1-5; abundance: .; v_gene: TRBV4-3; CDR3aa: CASSQGTGANQPQHF; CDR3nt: TGCGCCAGCAGCCAAGGGACAGGCGCTAATCAGCCCCAGCATTTT
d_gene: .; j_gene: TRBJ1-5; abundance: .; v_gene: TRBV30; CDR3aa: CAWSVGRPGNQPQHF; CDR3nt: TGTGCCTGGAGTGTAGGGAGGCCGGGGAATCAGCCCCAGCATTTT
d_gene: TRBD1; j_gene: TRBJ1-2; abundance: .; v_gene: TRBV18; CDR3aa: CASSPLSGTGPYGYTF; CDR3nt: TGTGCCAGCTCACCACTCTCCGGGACAGGGCCCTATGGCTACACCTTC
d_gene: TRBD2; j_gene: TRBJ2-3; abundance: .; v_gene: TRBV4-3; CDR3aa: CASSQGNSGSTDTQYF; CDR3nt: TGCGCCAGCAGCCAAGGTAATAGCGGGAGCACAGATACGCAGTATTTT
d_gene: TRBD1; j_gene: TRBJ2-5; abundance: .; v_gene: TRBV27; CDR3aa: CASSTRTGDKTQYF; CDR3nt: TGTGCCAGCAGTACTCGGACAGGGGATAAGACCCAGTACTTC
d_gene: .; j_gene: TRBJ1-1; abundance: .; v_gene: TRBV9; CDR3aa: CASSVGGTGTEAFF; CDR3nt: TGTGCCAGCAGCGTAGGAGGCACTGGCACTGAAGCTTTCTTT
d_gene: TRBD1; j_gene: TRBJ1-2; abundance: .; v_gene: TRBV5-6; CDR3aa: CASSLDRGYGYTF; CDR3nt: TGTGCCAGCAGCTTGGACAGGGGCTATGGCTACACCTTC
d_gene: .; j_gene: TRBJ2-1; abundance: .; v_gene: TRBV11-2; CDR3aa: CASSSRQDYNEQFF; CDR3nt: TGTGCCAGCAGCTCGAGACAGGATTACAATGAGCAGTTCTTC
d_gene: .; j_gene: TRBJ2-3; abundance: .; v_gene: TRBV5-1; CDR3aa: CASSLTGTDTQYF; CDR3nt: TGCGCCAGCAGCCTGACTGGAACAGATACGCAGTATTTT
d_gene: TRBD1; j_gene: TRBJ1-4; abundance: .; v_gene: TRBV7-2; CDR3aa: CASRPTGLNEKLFF; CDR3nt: TGTGCCAGCAGGCCGACAGGGTTGAATGAAAAACTGTTTTTT
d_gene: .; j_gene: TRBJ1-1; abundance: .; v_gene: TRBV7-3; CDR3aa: CASSLGMNTEAFF; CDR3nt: TGTGCCAGCAGCTTGGGGATGAACACTGAAGCTTTCTTT
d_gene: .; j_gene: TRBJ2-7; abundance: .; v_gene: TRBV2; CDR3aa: CASIIQGIGGEQYF; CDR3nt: TGTGCCAGCATTATACAGGGTATAGGCGGCGAGCAGTACTTC
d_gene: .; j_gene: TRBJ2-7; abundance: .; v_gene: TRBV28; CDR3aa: CASSYKGTNEQYF; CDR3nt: TGTGCCAGCAGTTATAAGGGGACCAACGAGCAGTACTTC
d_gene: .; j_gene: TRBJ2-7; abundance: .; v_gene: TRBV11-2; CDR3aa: CASSLEASSSGVYEQYF; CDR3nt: TGTGCCAGCAGCTTAGAGGCTAGCTCGAGTGGCGTCTACGAGCAGTACTTC
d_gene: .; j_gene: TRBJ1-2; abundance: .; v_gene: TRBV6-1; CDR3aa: CASSVQGPNYGYTF; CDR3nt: TGTGCCAGCAGTGTGCAGGGGCCGAACTATGGCTACACCTTC
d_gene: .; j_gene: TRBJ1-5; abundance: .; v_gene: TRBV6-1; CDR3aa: CASSDDILSNQPQHF; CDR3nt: TGTGCCAGCAGCGATGACATACTCAGCAATCAGCCCCAGCATTTT
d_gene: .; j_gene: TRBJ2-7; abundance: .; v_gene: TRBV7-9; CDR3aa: CASSLAGTLYEQYF; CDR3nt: TGTGCCAGCAGCTTAGCCGGGACCTTGTACGAGCAGTACTTC
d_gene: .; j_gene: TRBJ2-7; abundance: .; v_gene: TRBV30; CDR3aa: CAWSVRGLSYEQYF; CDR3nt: TGTGCCTGGAGTGTGAGAGGACTCTCCTACGAGCAGTACTTC
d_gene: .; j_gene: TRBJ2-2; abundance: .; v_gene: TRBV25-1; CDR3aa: CASGKQSKAGELFF; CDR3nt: TGTGCCAGCGGAAAACAGAGTAAAGCCGGGGAGCTGTTTTTT
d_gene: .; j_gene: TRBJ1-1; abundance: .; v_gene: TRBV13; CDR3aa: CASSLGDTEAFF; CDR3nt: TGTGCCAGCAGCTTAGGGGACACTGAAGCTTTCTTT
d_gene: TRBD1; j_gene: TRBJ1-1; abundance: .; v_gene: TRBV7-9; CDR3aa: CASSEQGRNTEAFF; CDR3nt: TGTGCCAGCAGCGAACAGGGGCGCAACACTGAAGCTTTCTTT
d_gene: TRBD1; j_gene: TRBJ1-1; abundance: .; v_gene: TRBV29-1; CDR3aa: CSVWTGNTEAFF; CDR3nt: TGCAGCGTTTGGACAGGGAACACTGAAGCTTTCTTT
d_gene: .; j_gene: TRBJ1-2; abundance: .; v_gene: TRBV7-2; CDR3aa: CASSQTGRRGYTF; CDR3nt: TGTGCCAGCAGCCAGACAGGTCGACGGGGCTACACCTTC
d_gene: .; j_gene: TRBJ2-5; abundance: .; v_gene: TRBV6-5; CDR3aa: CASSYLSEKWETQYF; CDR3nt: TGTGCCAGCAGTTATCTTTCGGAGAAGTGGGAGACCCAGTACTTC
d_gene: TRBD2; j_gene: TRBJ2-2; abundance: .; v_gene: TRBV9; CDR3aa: CASSVGIPGLAAGELFF; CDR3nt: TGTGCCAGCAGCGTAGGCATACCAGGACTAGCGGCCGGGGAGCTGTTTTTT
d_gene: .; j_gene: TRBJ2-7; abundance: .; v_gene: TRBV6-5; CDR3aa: CASSPGQPYEQYF; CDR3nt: TGTGCCAGCAGCCCCGGACAGCCCTACGAGCAGTACTTC
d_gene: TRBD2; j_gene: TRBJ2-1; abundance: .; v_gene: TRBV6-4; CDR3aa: CASSEASGGNNEQFF; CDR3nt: TGTGCCAGCAGTGAGGCTAGCGGGGGGAACAATGAGCAGTTCTTC
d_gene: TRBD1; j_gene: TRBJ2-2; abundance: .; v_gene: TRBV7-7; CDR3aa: CASGRWGGQGPGELFF; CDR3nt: TGTGCTAGCGGCCGATGGGGTGGACAGGGACCCGGGGAGCTGTTTTTT
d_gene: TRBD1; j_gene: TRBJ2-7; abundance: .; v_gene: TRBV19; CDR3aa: CASSPRDRASYEQYF; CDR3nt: TGTGCCAGTAGCCCCCGGGACAGGGCCTCCTACGAGCAGTACTTC
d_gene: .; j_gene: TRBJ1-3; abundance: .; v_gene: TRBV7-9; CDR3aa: CAGAAGPNSGNTIYF; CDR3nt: TGTGCCGGTGCGGCTGGACCGAACTCTGGAAACACCATATATTTT
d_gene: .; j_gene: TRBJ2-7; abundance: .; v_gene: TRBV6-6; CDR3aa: CASSSIQGRKNEQYF; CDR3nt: TGTGCCAGCAGTTCTATACAGGGGAGGAAAAACGAGCAGTACTTC
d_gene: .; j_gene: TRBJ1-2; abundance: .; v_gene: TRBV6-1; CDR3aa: CASSQDQPQSYGYTF; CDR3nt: TGTGCCAGCAGTCAGGACCAGCCACAGAGCTATGGCTACACCTTC
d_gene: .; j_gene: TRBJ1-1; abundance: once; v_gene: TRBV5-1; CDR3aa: CASSTGPMNTEAFF; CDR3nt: TGCGCCAGCAGCACGGGACCAATGAACACTGAAGCTTTCTTT
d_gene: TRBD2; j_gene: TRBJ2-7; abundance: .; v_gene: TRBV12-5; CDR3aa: CASGPGTSVYEQYF; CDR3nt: TGTGCTAGTGGTCCAGGGACTAGCGTCTACGAGCAGTACTTC
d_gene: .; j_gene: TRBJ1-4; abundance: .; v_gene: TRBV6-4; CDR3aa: CASSLPQAPNEKLFF; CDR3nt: TGTGCCAGCAGCCTCCCTCAGGCGCCTAATGAAAAACTGTTTTTT
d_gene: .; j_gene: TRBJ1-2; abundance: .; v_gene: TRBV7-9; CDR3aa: CASTNPYGGSGYTF; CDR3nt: TGTGCCAGCACGAACCCTTACGGAGGGAGTGGCTACACCTTC
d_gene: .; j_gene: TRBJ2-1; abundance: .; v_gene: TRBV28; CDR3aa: CASSLGVPYNEQFF; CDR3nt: TGTGCCAGCAGTTTGGGGGTGCCCTACAATGAGCAGTTCTTC
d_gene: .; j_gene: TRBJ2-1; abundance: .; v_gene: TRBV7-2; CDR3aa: CASSLFNEQFF; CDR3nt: TGTGCCAGCAGCTTATTCAATGAGCAGTTCTTC
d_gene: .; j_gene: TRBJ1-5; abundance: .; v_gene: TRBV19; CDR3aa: CASTTQVEQPQHF; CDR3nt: TGTGCCAGTACTACTCAGGTTGAGCAGCCCCAGCATTTT
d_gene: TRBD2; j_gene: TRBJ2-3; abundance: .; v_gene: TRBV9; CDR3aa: CASSPSGSSDTQYF; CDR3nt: TGTGCCAGCAGCCCCAGCGGGAGCTCAGATACGCAGTATTTT
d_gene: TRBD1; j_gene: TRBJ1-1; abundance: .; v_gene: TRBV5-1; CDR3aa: CASSGAGGDRQVFF; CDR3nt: TGCGCCAGCAGCGGAGCGGGGGGGGACAGGCAGGTTTTCTTT
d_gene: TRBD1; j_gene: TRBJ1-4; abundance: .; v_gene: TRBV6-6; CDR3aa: CASSWGQATNEKLFF; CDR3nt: TGTGCCAGCAGTTGGGGACAGGCAACTAATGAAAAACTGTTTTTT
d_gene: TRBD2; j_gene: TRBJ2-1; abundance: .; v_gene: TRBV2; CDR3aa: CASSSSGGAYNEQFF; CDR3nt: TGTGCCAGCAGCTCTAGCGGGGGGGCCTACAATGAGCAGTTCTTC
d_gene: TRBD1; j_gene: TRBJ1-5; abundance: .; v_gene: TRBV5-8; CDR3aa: CASSLGPGTGDQPQHF; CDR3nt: TGTGCCAGCAGCTTGGGACCCGGGACAGGGGACCAGCCCCAGCATTTT
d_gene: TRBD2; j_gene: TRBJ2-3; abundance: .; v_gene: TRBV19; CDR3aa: CASNAGRADTQYF; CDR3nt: TGTGCCAGTAATGCGGGGAGGGCAGATACGCAGTATTTT
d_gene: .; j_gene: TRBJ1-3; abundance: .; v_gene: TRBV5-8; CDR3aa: CASSLYRRSGNTIYF; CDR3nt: TGTGCCAGCAGCTTGTACCGACGCTCTGGAAACACCATATATTTT
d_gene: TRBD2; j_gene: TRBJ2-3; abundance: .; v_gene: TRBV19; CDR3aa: CASSLSSGGLTDTQYF; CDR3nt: TGTGCCAGTAGTCTAAGTAGCGGGGGACTCACAGATACGCAGTATTTT
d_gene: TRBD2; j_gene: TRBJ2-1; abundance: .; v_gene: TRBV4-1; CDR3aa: CASSQELAGGEQFF; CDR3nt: TGCGCCAGCAGCCAAGAGCTAGCGGGTGGTGAGCAGTTCTTC
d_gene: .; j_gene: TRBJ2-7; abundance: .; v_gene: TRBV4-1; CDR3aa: CASSQELTVSSYEQYF; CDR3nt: TGCGCCAGCAGCCAAGAACTGACAGTCAGCTCCTACGAGCAGTACTTC
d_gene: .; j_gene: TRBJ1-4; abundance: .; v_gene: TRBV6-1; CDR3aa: CASRPRATNEKLFF; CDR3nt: TGTGCCAGCAGGCCCAGGGCAACTAATGAAAAACTGTTTTTT
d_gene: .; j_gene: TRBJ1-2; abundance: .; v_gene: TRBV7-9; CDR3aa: CASSLQTAQLYGYTF; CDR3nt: TGTGCCAGCAGCTTACAGACAGCCCAACTTTATGGCTACACCTTC